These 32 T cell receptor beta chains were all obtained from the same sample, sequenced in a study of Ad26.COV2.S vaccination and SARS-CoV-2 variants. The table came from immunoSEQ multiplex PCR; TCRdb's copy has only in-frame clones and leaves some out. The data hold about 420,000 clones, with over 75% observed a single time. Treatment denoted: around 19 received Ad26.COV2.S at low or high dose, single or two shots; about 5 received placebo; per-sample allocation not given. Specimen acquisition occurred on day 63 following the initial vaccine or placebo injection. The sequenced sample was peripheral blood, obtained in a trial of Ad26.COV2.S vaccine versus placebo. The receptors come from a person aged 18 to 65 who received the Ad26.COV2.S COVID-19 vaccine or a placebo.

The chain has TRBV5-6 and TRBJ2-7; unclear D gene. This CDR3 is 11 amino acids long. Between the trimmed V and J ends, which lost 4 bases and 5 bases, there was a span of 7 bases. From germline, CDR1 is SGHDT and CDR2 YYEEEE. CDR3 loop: CASSPLNEQYF. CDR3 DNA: TGTGCCAGCAGCCCCCTCAACGAGCAGTACTTC.

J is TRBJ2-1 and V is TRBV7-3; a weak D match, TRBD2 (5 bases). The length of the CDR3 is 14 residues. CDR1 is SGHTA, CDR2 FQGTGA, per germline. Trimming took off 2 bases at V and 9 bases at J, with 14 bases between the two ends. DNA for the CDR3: TGTGCCAGCAGCTTACATCCGGGAAACTCTGAGCAGTTCTTC. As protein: CASSLHPGNSEQFF.

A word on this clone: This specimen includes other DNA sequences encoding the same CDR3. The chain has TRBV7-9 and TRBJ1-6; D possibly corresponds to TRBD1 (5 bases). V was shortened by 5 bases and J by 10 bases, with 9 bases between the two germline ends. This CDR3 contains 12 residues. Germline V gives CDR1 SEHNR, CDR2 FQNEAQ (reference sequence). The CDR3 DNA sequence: TGTGCCAGCAGCGTTGGGGACTCACCCCTCCACTTT. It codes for CASSVGDSPLHF.

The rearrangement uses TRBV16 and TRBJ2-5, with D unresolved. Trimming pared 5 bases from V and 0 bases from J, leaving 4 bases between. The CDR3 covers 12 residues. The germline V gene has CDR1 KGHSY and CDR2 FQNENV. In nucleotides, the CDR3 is TGTGCCAGCAGCACATACCAAGAGACCCAGTACTTC. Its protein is CASSTYQETQYF.

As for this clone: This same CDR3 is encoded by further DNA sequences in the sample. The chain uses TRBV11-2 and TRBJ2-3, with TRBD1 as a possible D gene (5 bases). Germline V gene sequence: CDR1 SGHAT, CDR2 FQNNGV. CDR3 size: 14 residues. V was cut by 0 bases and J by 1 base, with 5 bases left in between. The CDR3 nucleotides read TGTGCCAGCAGCTTAGACAGGGGCACAGATACGCAGTATTTT. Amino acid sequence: CASSLDRGTDTQYF.

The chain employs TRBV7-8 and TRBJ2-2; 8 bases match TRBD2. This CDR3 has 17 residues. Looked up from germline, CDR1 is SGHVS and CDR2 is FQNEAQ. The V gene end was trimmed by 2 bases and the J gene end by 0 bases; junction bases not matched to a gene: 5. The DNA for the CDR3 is TGTGCCAGCAGCTTATTCGGGCGGGGGGCGAACACCGGGGAGCTGTTTTTT. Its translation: CASSLFGRGANTGELFF.

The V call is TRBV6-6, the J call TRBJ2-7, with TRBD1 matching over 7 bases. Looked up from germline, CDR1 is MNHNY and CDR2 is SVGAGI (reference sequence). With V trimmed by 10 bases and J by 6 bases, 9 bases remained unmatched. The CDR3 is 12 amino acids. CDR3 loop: CATHRGQGEQYF. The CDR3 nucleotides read TGTGCCACCCACAGGGGACAAGGCGAGCAGTACTTC.

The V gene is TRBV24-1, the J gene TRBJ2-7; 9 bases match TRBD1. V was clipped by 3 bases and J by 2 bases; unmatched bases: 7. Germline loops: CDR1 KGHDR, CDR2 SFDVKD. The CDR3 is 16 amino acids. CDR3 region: CATSDRNGQGTYEQYF. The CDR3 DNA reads TGTGCCACCAGTGATAGGAACGGACAGGGGACCTACGAGCAGTACTTC.

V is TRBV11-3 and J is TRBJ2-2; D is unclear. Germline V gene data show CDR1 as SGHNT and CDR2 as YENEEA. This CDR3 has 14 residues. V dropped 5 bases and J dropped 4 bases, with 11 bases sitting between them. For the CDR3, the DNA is TGTGCCAGCAGCCGCTCGCCGAGCACCGGGGAGCTGTTTTTT. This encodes CASSRSPSTGELFF.

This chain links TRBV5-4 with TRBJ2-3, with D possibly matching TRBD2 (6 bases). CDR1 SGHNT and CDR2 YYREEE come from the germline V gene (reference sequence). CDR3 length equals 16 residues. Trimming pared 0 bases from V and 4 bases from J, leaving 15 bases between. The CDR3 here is CASSLDPGGLADTQYF. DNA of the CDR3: TGTGCCAGCAGCTTGGACCCCGGGGGTTTGGCAGATACGCAGTATTTT.

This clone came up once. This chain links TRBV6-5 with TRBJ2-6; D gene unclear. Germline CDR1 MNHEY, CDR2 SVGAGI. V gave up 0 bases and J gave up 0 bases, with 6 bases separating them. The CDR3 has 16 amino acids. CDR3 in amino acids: CASSYSGSSGANVLTF. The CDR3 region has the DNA TGTGCCAGCAGTTACTCAGGAAGCTCTGGGGCCAACGTCCTGACTTTC.

The CDR3 is CASSPGQGNSPLHF. Here the CDR3 DNA reads TGCGCCAGCAGCCCAGGACAGGGAAATTCACCCCTCCACTTT. This chain connects TRBV5-1 to TRBJ1-6; 8 bases line up with TRBD1. The germline V gene encodes CDR1 SGHRS and CDR2 YFSETQ. V lost 4 bases to trimming and J lost 7 bases; unmatched junction nucleotides: 4. There are 14 residues in the CDR3.

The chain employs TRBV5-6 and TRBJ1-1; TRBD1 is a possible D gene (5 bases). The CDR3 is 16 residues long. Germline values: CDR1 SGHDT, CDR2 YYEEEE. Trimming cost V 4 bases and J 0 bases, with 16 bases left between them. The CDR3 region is CASSAATGGVNTEAFF. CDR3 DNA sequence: TGTGCCAGCAGCGCCGCCACGGGGGGAGTGAACACTGAAGCTTTCTTT.

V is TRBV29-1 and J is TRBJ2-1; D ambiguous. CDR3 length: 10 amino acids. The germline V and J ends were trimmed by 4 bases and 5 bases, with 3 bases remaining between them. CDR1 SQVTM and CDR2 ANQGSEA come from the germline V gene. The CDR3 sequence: CSVGDNEQFF. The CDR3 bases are TGCAGCGTTGGAGACAATGAGCAGTTCTTC.

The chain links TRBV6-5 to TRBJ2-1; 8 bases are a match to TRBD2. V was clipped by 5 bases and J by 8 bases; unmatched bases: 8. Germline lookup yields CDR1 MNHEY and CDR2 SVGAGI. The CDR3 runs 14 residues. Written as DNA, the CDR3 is TGTGCCAGCAGTCCGGGACTAGGGGAGGATGAGCAGTTCTTC. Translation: CASSPGLGEDEQFF.

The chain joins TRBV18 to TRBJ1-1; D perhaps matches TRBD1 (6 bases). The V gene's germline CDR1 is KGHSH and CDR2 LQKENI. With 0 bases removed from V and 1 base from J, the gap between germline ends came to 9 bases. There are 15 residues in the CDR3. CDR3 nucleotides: TGTGCCAGCTCACCACCCAGGGGATCGAACACTGAAGCTTTCTTT. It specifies CASSPPRGSNTEAFF.

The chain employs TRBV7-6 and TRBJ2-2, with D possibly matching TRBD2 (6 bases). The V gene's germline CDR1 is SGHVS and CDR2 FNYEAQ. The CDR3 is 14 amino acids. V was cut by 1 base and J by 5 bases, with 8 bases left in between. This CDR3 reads CASSLGRGTGELFF. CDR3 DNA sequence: TGTGCCAGCAGCTTAGGGCGGGGAACCGGGGAGCTGTTTTTT.

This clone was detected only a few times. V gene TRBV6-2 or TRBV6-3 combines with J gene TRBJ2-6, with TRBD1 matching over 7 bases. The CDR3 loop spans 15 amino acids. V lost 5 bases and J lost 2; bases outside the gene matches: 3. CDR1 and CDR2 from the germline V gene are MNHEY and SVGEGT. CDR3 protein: CASSHDRAGANVLTF. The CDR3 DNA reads TGTGCCAGCAGTCACGACAGGGCTGGGGCCAACGTCCTGACTTTC.

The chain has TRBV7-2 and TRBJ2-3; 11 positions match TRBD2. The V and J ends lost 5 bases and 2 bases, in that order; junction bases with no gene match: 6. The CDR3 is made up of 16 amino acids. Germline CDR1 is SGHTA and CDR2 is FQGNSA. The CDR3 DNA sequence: TGTGCCAGCAGCACGACTAGCGGGGATCTCACAGATACGCAGTATTTT. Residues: CASSTTSGDLTDTQYF.

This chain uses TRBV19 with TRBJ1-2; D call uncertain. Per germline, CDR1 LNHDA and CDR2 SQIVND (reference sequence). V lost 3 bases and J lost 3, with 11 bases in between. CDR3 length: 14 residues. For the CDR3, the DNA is TGTGCCAGTAGTATCGGCGGGATACACTATGGCTACACCTTC. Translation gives CASSIGGIHYGYTF.

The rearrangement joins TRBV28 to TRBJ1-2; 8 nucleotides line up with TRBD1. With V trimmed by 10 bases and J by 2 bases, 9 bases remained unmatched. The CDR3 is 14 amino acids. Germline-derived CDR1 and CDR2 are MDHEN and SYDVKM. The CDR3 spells CAIHRGGWNYGYTF. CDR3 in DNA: TGTGCCATCCACAGGGGGGGCTGGAACTATGGCTACACCTTC.

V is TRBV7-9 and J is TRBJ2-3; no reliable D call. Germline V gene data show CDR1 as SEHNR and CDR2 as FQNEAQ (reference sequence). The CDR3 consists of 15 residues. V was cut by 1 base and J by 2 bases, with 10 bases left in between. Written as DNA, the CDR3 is TGTGCCAGCAGCTTAGAGGCTACCTTCACAGATACGCAGTATTTT. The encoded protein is CASSLEATFTDTQYF. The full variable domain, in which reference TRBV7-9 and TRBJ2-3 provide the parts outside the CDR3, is DTGVSQNPRHKITKRGQNVTFRCDPISEHNRLYWYRQTLGQGPEFLTYFQNEAQLEKSRLLSDRFSAERPKGSFSTLEIQRTEQGDSAMYLCASSLEATFTDTQYFGPGTRLTVL.

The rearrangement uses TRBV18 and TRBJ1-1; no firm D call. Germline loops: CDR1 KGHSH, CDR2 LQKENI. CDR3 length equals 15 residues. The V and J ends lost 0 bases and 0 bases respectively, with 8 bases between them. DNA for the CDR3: TGTGCCAGCTCACCACCGAACAGCATGAACACTGAAGCTTTCTTT. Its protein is CASSPPNSMNTEAFF.

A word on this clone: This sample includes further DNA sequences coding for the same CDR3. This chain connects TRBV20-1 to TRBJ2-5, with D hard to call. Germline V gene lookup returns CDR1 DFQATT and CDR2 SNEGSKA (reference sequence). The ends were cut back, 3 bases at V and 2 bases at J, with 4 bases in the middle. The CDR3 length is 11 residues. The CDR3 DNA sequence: TGCAGTGCTAGGGCACAAGAGACCCAGTACTTC. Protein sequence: CSARAQETQYF.

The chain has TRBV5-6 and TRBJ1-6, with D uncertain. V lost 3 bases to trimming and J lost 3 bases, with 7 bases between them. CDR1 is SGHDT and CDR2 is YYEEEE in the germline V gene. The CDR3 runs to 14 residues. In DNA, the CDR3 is TGTGCCAGCAGCTCCGGTTACTATAATTCACCCCTCCACTTT. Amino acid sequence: CASSSGYYNSPLHF.

The CDR3 region has the DNA TGCAGCGTTCGACAGGGAGGGGGGTCGCTTGGCACTGAAGCTTTCTTT. Translating gives CSVRQGGGSLGTEAFF. The rearrangement links TRBV29-1 to TRBJ1-1, with 7 bases matching TRBD1. V gave up 5 bases and J gave up 4 bases; unmatched junction bases: 16. This CDR3 is 16 amino acids long. Germline V gene sequence: CDR1 SQVTM, CDR2 ANQGSEA.

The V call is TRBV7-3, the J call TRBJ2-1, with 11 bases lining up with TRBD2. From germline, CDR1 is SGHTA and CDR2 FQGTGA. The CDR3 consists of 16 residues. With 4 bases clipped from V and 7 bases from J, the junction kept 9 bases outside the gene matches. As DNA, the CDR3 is TGTGCCAGCAGCTGGGGACTAGCGGACTCCTGGAATGAGCAGTTCTTC. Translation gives CASSWGLADSWNEQFF.

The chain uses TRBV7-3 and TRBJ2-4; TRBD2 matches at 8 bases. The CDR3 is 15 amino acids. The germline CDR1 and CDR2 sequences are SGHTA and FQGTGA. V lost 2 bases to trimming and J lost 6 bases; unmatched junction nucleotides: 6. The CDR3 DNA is TGTGCCAGCAGCTTAGCGGGGGGCCCGGGAAACATTCAGTACTTC. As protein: CASSLAGGPGNIQYF.

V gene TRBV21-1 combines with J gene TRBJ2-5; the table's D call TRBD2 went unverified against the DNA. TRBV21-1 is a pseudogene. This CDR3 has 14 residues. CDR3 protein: CASNRGLPAETQYF. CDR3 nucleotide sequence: TGTGCCAGCAATCGGGGACTCCCAGCAGAGACCCAGTACTTC.

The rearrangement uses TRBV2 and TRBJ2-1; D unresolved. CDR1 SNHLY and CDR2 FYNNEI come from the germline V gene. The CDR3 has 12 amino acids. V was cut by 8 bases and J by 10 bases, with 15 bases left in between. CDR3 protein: CASQPVRMEQFF. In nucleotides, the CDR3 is TGTGCCAGCCAACCCGTTAGGATGGAGCAGTTCTTC.

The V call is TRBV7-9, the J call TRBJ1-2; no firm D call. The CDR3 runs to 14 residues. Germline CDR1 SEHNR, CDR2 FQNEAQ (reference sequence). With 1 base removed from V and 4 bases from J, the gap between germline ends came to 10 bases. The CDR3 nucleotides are TGTGCCAGCAGCTTAGTAGAGGCGACCTATGGCTACACCTTC. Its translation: CASSLVEATYGYTF.

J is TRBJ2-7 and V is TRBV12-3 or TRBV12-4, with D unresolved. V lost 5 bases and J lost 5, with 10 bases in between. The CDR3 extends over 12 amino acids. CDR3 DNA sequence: TGTGCCAGCAGTGGTGGGTTCGACGAGCAGTACTTC. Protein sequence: CASSGGFDEQYF.